This T cell receptor beta chain appears in the sequencing data of a study of PD-L1 blockade in urothelial cancer. Study as a whole: Prior regimens of chemotherapy numbered 0 to 3 per patient. After treatment start, blood was analyzed at 3 weeks (second dose) and at 6 weeks.

Time point meaning: peripheral blood 6 weeks after treatment start. TCRdb keeps only in-frame clones here, not all; method: immunoSEQ multiplex PCR. This sample has 80,000 to 95,000 clones; over 65% occur once, and the top ten carry approximately 8.4%. The sample here was PBMCs, taken around atezolizumab (anti-PD-L1) treatment. The TCR was taken from a man aged 65-85 years with urothelial cancer.

CDR3 in DNA: TGTGCCAGCAGTAGCCAACTAGCGGCGGGGCATGAGCAGTTCTTC. As protein: CASSSQLAAGHEQFF. The chain is built from TRBV7-3 and TRBJ2-1; 8 bases fit TRBD2. The CDR3 runs 15 residues. Per germline, CDR1 SGHTA and CDR2 FQGTGA. The trim removed 6 bases at V and 8 bases at J, leaving 12 bases unmatched.